The rows below give T cell receptor beta chains drawn from one sample of a study of T cell responses to AZD1222 COVID-19 vaccine. Profiled with immunoSEQ multiplex PCR; TCRdb holds only in-frame clones, not every one. The table has around 140,000 clones, more than 85% seen once. The source material was peripheral blood, sampled on day 0 of AZD1222 vaccination. The receptor source for this set is an adult in good health. Both conserved end residues are part of each CDR3. The order of the fields is V gene, clone size, J gene, D gene, CDR3 DNA, CDR3 protein. A D gene is named only where the DNA matches it firmly. Clone size is shown for a subset of rows, as once, few, many or a class of expanded clone.

v_gene: TRBV6-1; abundance: -; j_gene: TRBJ2-5; d_gene: -; CDR3nt: TGTGCCAGCAGTGAATATGGGGAGACCCAGTACTTC; CDR3aa: CASSEYGETQYF
v_gene: TRBV18; abundance: -; j_gene: TRBJ2-5; d_gene: -; CDR3nt: TGTGCCAGCTCACCCCCGTCGGGGGAGACCCAGTACTTC; CDR3aa: CASSPPSGETQYF
v_gene: TRBV27; abundance: -; j_gene: TRBJ1-2; d_gene: -; CDR3nt: TGTGCCAGCAGTTTCCTCTCAAGGGGCCACTATGGCTACACCTTC; CDR3aa: CASSFLSRGHYGYTF
v_gene: TRBV4-3; abundance: -; j_gene: TRBJ1-2; d_gene: -; CDR3nt: TGCGCCAGCAGCCAAGAAGTGGACAAACCTTTTGGCTACACCTTC; CDR3aa: CASSQEVDKPFGYTF
v_gene: TRBV6-5; abundance: -; j_gene: TRBJ2-1; d_gene: TRBD1; CDR3nt: TGTGCCAGCTCCAGGACAGGGAACAATGAGCAGTTCTTC; CDR3aa: CASSRTGNNEQFF
v_gene: TRBV18; abundance: -; j_gene: TRBJ1-2; d_gene: -; CDR3nt: TGTGCCAGCTCACCTGAGGCAGGAGCTAACTATGGCTACACCTTC; CDR3aa: CASSPEAGANYGYTF
v_gene: TRBV5-6; abundance: once; j_gene: TRBJ2-5; d_gene: -; CDR3nt: TGTGCCAGCAGCTTGGCCGGTAGCTTGGGGCAAGAGACCCAGTACTTC; CDR3aa: CASSLAGSLGQETQYF
v_gene: TRBV2; abundance: once; j_gene: TRBJ2-1; d_gene: -; CDR3nt: TGTGCCAGCAGCGAAATCCAGGCCTACAATGAGCAGTTCTTC; CDR3aa: CASSEIQAYNEQFF
v_gene: TRBV7-9; abundance: -; j_gene: TRBJ2-3; d_gene: -; CDR3nt: TGTGCCAGCAGCTTGGCCCAGGGGGGAACCACAGATACGCAGTATTTT; CDR3aa: CASSLAQGGTTDTQYF
v_gene: TRBV6-1; abundance: many; j_gene: TRBJ1-6; d_gene: TRBD1; CDR3nt: TGTGCCAGCAGTGTAGAAGACAGGGCCTATAATTCACCCCTCCACTTT; CDR3aa: CASSVEDRAYNSPLHF
v_gene: TRBV18; abundance: -; j_gene: TRBJ2-3; d_gene: -; CDR3nt: TGTGCCAGCTCACCACGGGACATCAGTACAGATACGCAGTATTTT; CDR3aa: CASSPRDISTDTQYF
v_gene: TRBV29-1; abundance: -; j_gene: TRBJ1-1; d_gene: TRBD1; CDR3nt: TGCAGCGTTGGGGACAGGGTGAACACTGAAGCTTTCTTT; CDR3aa: CSVGDRVNTEAFF
v_gene: TRBV19; abundance: -; j_gene: TRBJ1-1; d_gene: TRBD1; CDR3nt: TGTGCCAGTAGCTCAGGGGGCTGGGCTGAAGCTTTCTTT; CDR3aa: CASSSGGWAEAFF
v_gene: TRBV6-2/TRBV6-3; abundance: -; j_gene: TRBJ2-3; d_gene: -; CDR3nt: TGTGCCAGCAGCCGTGACAGGCCATTGACTTCTAGCACAGATACGCAGTATTTT; CDR3aa: CASSRDRPLTSSTDTQYF
v_gene: TRBV5-5; abundance: -; j_gene: TRBJ1-4; d_gene: -; CDR3nt: TGTGCCAGCAGCGAACACCTAAGGGGTGGTGAAAAACTGTTTTTT; CDR3aa: CASSEHLRGGEKLFF
v_gene: TRBV10-3; abundance: -; j_gene: TRBJ2-1; d_gene: -; CDR3nt: TGTGCCATCGCGGGACGAGGGTATGAGAACAATGAGCAGTTCTTC; CDR3aa: CAIAGRGYENNEQFF
v_gene: TRBV4-2; abundance: once; j_gene: TRBJ1-2; d_gene: -; CDR3nt: TGTGCCAGCAGCCAAGAAGGCAGGGCCTATGGCTACACCTTC; CDR3aa: CASSQEGRAYGYTF
v_gene: TRBV5-4; abundance: -; j_gene: TRBJ2-7; d_gene: -; CDR3nt: TGTGCCAGCACCCCCCAGGGGGGCTACGAGCAGTACTTC; CDR3aa: CASTPQGGYEQYF
v_gene: TRBV7-9; abundance: -; j_gene: TRBJ1-4; d_gene: -; CDR3nt: TGTGCCAGCAGCTTACCCAGGTGGGGTGAAAAACTGTTTTTT; CDR3aa: CASSLPRWGEKLFF
v_gene: TRBV19; abundance: -; j_gene: TRBJ2-1; d_gene: -; CDR3nt: TGTGCCAGTAACCAGGGTTCTAGACTAGGGGATGAGCAGTTCTTC; CDR3aa: CASNQGSRLGDEQFF
v_gene: TRBV5-4; abundance: -; j_gene: TRBJ2-7; d_gene: TRBD1; CDR3nt: TGTGCCAGCAGCTTTGGGGGACAGGGGTTTCGGGAGCAGTACTTC; CDR3aa: CASSFGGQGFREQYF
v_gene: TRBV14; abundance: few; j_gene: TRBJ2-1; d_gene: TRBD2; CDR3nt: TGTGCCAGCAGCCAAGTACGGCCTAGCGGCCCATGGAGGAATGAGCAGTTCTTC; CDR3aa: CASSQVRPSGPWRNEQFF
v_gene: TRBV4-3; abundance: -; j_gene: TRBJ2-1; d_gene: -; CDR3nt: TGCGCCAGCAGCCAAGACCCGGGGCTCACGTCCTACAATGAGCAGTTCTTC; CDR3aa: CASSQDPGLTSYNEQFF
v_gene: TRBV6-5; abundance: -; j_gene: TRBJ1-2; d_gene: -; CDR3nt: TGTGCCAGCAGCCCAACGGGAGGGGGATTTTATGGCTACACCTTC; CDR3aa: CASSPTGGGFYGYTF
v_gene: TRBV28; abundance: -; j_gene: TRBJ1-6; d_gene: -; CDR3nt: TGTGCCAGCAGTTTATTCGCGGGATGGAATTCACCCCTCCACTTT; CDR3aa: CASSLFAGWNSPLHF
v_gene: TRBV5-4; abundance: -; j_gene: TRBJ1-6; d_gene: TRBD1; CDR3nt: TGTGCCAGCAGCTTAGGACAGGGAAATTCACCCCTCCACTTT; CDR3aa: CASSLGQGNSPLHF
v_gene: TRBV28; abundance: once; j_gene: TRBJ1-4; d_gene: TRBD1; CDR3nt: TGTGCCAGCAGACGGATGGACAGGCTGGGTGAAAAACTGTTTTTT; CDR3aa: CASRRMDRLGEKLFF
v_gene: TRBV28; abundance: -; j_gene: TRBJ2-7; d_gene: -; CDR3nt: TGTGCCAGCAGTTTACCCGTCCAGGGGAGGGGGTCCTACGAGCAGTACTTC; CDR3aa: CASSLPVQGRGSYEQYF
v_gene: TRBV3-1/TRBV3-2; abundance: -; j_gene: TRBJ2-5; d_gene: TRBD2; CDR3nt: TGTGCCAGCAGCCTTACTAGCGGGGGGATGGAGACCCAGTACTTC; CDR3aa: CASSLTSGGMETQYF
v_gene: TRBV30; abundance: once; j_gene: TRBJ2-5; d_gene: -; CDR3nt: TGTGCCTTCACGCGAGTGTACCAAGAGACCCAGTACTTC; CDR3aa: CAFTRVYQETQYF
v_gene: TRBV2; abundance: -; j_gene: TRBJ2-7; d_gene: TRBD2; CDR3nt: TGTGCCAGCAAAATAAGCGGGAGTTTGTACGAGCAGTACTTC; CDR3aa: CASKISGSLYEQYF
v_gene: TRBV9; abundance: -; j_gene: TRBJ2-1; d_gene: TRBD2; CDR3nt: TGTGCCAGCAGCGACCTAGCGGGAGTAGCCTACAATGAGCAGTTCTTC; CDR3aa: CASSDLAGVAYNEQFF
v_gene: TRBV5-1; abundance: -; j_gene: TRBJ2-3; d_gene: -; CDR3nt: TGCGCCAGCAGCCAGAGGGCTGGCACAGATACGCAGTATTTT; CDR3aa: CASSQRAGTDTQYF
v_gene: TRBV27; abundance: once; j_gene: TRBJ1-2; d_gene: TRBD1; CDR3nt: TGTGCCAGCACCCGACGTCGACAGGGGAACTATGGCTACACCTTC; CDR3aa: CASTRRRQGNYGYTF
v_gene: TRBV2; abundance: -; j_gene: TRBJ2-2; d_gene: -; CDR3nt: TGTGCCAGCAGTCCCCAGGGGCGGAGGAACACCGGGGAGCTGTTTTTT; CDR3aa: CASSPQGRRNTGELFF
v_gene: TRBV4-3; abundance: once; j_gene: TRBJ2-1; d_gene: TRBD2; CDR3nt: TGCGCCAGCAGCCAAGATAAGCGGGGGGGCGGTGAGCAGTTCTTC; CDR3aa: CASSQDKRGGGEQFF
v_gene: TRBV4-1; abundance: -; j_gene: TRBJ1-4; d_gene: -; CDR3nt: TGCGCCAGCAGACGTACAGGCCTAACTAATGAAAAACTGTTTTTT; CDR3aa: CASRRTGLTNEKLFF
v_gene: TRBV28; abundance: -; j_gene: TRBJ1-2; d_gene: TRBD1; CDR3nt: TGTGCCAGCAGTTTTGCGGGCAGGGGGGAAGGCGAGGGCTACACCTTC; CDR3aa: CASSFAGRGEGEGYTF
v_gene: TRBV10-3; abundance: -; j_gene: TRBJ2-1; d_gene: TRBD1; CDR3nt: TGTGCCAACGCCGGGACAGGGCACAACAATGAGCAGTTCTTC; CDR3aa: CANAGTGHNNEQFF
v_gene: TRBV27; abundance: -; j_gene: TRBJ1-5; d_gene: -; CDR3nt: TGTGCCAGCAGTTTAATCCGGGGAAATCAGCCCCAGCATTTT; CDR3aa: CASSLIRGNQPQHF
v_gene: TRBV6-2/TRBV6-3; abundance: -; j_gene: TRBJ1-2; d_gene: -; CDR3nt: TGTGCCAGCAGTTACGACAGCGGCTACACCTTC; CDR3aa: CASSYDSGYTF
v_gene: TRBV19; abundance: -; j_gene: TRBJ2-1; d_gene: -; CDR3nt: TGTGCCAGTAGTATAGCCTACAATGAGCAGTTCTTC; CDR3aa: CASSIAYNEQFF
v_gene: TRBV2; abundance: -; j_gene: TRBJ2-1; d_gene: -; CDR3nt: TGTGCCAGCAGTGGGACGGGGGGCAACAATGAGCAGTTCTTC; CDR3aa: CASSGTGGNNEQFF
v_gene: TRBV6-5; abundance: -; j_gene: TRBJ1-2; d_gene: TRBD1; CDR3nt: TGTGCCAGCAGTTACTCGATTCCAGGGGGCCGTGGCTACACCTTC; CDR3aa: CASSYSIPGGRGYTF
v_gene: TRBV5-5; abundance: -; j_gene: TRBJ1-1; d_gene: -; CDR3nt: TGTGCCAGCAGATCTGGCACAGGGATCACTGAAGCTTTCTTT; CDR3aa: CASRSGTGITEAFF
v_gene: TRBV6-1; abundance: -; j_gene: TRBJ2-3; d_gene: -; CDR3nt: TGTGCCAGCAGTGAACTCCAAGGGGGAATCACAGATACGCAGTATTTT; CDR3aa: CASSELQGGITDTQYF
v_gene: TRBV19; abundance: -; j_gene: TRBJ1-1; d_gene: TRBD1; CDR3nt: TGTGCCAGTAGTCCCGGGACAGGGTTGAACACTGAAGCTTTCTTT; CDR3aa: CASSPGTGLNTEAFF
v_gene: TRBV28; abundance: -; j_gene: TRBJ2-2; d_gene: -; CDR3nt: TGTGCCAGCAGTTCATACGGGGGAGGAGCCGGGGAGCTGTTTTTT; CDR3aa: CASSSYGGGAGELFF
v_gene: TRBV27; abundance: -; j_gene: TRBJ2-7; d_gene: -; CDR3nt: TGTGCCAGCAGTCCCACCTGGCAGGCCTACGAGCAGTACTTC; CDR3aa: CASSPTWQAYEQYF
v_gene: TRBV2; abundance: -; j_gene: TRBJ2-7; d_gene: -; CDR3nt: TGTGCCAGCAGCGAACCTGTGACTGACAGTTACGAGCAGTACTTC; CDR3aa: CASSEPVTDSYEQYF